The clone carrying this T cell receptor beta chain was picked up a small number of times. What it binds is not known. The germline V and J ends were trimmed by 5 bases and 2 bases, with 9 bases remaining between them. The V gene's germline CDR1 is SNHLY and CDR2 FYNNEI. This CDR3 is built from 13 residues. This sample is drawn from a study of beta chain features in type 1 diabetes. Whole-study context: The study found patients and healthy donors alike in age, gender and cell yields. General study results and limits: A definitive answer on HLA type influencing TCRB rearrangement was not reached here. In every one of the four CD4+ subsets, TCRB CDR3s were moderately but significantly shorter in Type 1 diabetes patients. Sampled from patients, naive, central memory and Treg TCRB repertoires appeared more similar than those sampled from healthy donors.

cDNA synthesis used the whole RNA isolate, giving expressed TCRB sequences. Some clones are missing from TCRdb's copy, which holds only in-frame ones; the method was immunoSEQ multiplex PCR. The table shows about 700,000 clones, with roughly 12% occurring only once. CD4+ naive, central memory, regulatory and stem cell-like memory cells were sorted via CD45RO/CCR7/CD25/CD127/CD95/CD27. The sample was naive CD4+ T cells from blood. The TCR originated in a man between 18 and 29 years old with type 1 diabetes. The genes are TRBV2 and TRBJ1-1, with D unclear. CDR3 nucleotide sequence: TGTGCCAGCAGTCAAACGGTCAACACTGAAGCTTTCTTT. Amino acid sequence: CASSQTVNTEAFF.